The 10 T cell receptor beta chains below all came from one sample that was sequenced in a study of early T cells in non-severe SARS-CoV-2 infection. One entry per CDR3 protein, called by TCRdb with MiXCR from the 5' RACE reads. This sample has around 49,000 distinct CDR3 sequences; 3.5% to 4.5% occur once, and the top ten carry roughly 6%. Sequences were obtained from whole blood. The receptor set was obtained from an adult who was a healthcare worker with PCR-confirmed SARS-CoV-2 infection or an uninfected control (not recorded which).

The chain uses TRBV20-1 and TRBJ2-7; TRBD1 or TRBD2 may be the D gene (6 bases each). CDR1 DFQATT and CDR2 SNEGSKA come from the germline V gene (reference sequence). This CDR3 has 15 amino acids. With 0 bases removed from V and 2 bases from J, the gap between germline ends came to 14 bases. The CDR3 protein is CSAREVQGLTYEQYF. In nucleotides, the CDR3 is TGCAGTGCTAGAGAAGTACAGGGACTTACCTACGAGCAGTACTTC.

This clonotype was observed many times. CDR3 protein: CASSTGTLYEAFF. CDR3 DNA sequence: TGCGCCAGCAGCACCGGGACATTATATGAAGCTTTCTTT. The chain recombines TRBV5-1 with TRBJ1-1; weak D call: TRBD1 (6 bases). The V gene's germline CDR1 is SGHRS and CDR2 YFSETQ. The germline V and J ends were trimmed by 4 bases and 7 bases, with 14 bases remaining between them. This CDR3 spans 13 amino acids.

The chain joins TRBV7-9 to TRBJ2-5, with D perhaps given as TRBD1 or TRBD2 (5 bases each). Per germline, CDR1 SEHNR and CDR2 FQNEAQ (reference sequence). This CDR3 contains 13 residues. V lost 2 bases to trimming and J lost 5 bases, with 9 bases between them. The CDR3 nucleotides are TGTGCCAGCAGCTTACTAGGGACCGAGACCCAGTACTTC. This encodes CASSLLGTETQYF.

In this sample, this clonotype turned up a few times. The chain links TRBV20-1 to TRBJ2-1, with TRBD2 matching 8 bases. This CDR3 is built from 16 residues. CDR1 is DFQATT and CDR2 is SNEGSKA in the germline V gene (reference sequence). V dropped 3 bases and J dropped 9; count of bases not matched to a gene: 16. The CDR3 region is CSARPIPGGPMSEQFF. CDR3 coding DNA: TGCAGTGCTAGGCCGATCCCGGGGGGGCCTATGAGTGAGCAGTTCTTC.

In this sample, this clonotype turned up many times. Here the CDR3 DNA reads TGCAGTGCTAGAGACGACCCGGCTAGGTTCTACGAGCAGTACTTC. This sequence encodes CSARDDPARFYEQYF. The chain links TRBV20-1 to TRBJ2-7; D is undetermined. Trimming removed 0 bases from V and 3 bases from J, with 15 bases in between. The CDR3 covers 15 residues. Germline V gene data show CDR1 as DFQATT and CDR2 as SNEGSKA (reference sequence).

This clonotype has ten or more counts. The J gene is TRBJ2-7, the V gene TRBV7-9; tentatively, D is TRBD1 or TRBD2 (6 bases each). CDR1 and CDR2 from the germline V gene are SEHNR and FQNEAQ (reference sequence). V shed 3 bases and J shed 7 bases, with 16 bases lying between them. The CDR3 is 14 amino acids. CDR3 sequence: CASSFPGAGQEQYF. For the CDR3, the DNA is TGTGCCAGCAGCTTCCCGGGGGCGGGTCAGGAGCAGTACTTC.

This chain joins TRBV5-6 and TRBJ1-1, with 8 bases fitting TRBD1. The CDR3 covers 16 residues. The trim removed 4 bases at V and 1 base at J, leaving 9 bases unmatched. Germline V CDR1 and CDR2: SGHDT, YYEEEE. The CDR3 bases are TGTGCCAGCAGCCTAACCAGGGACAGGTCGAACACTGAAGCTTTCTTT. Translating it yields CASSLTRDRSNTEAFF.

This clonotype was seen at least ten times. The gene calls are TRBV29-1 and TRBJ2-3, with D perhaps matching TRBD1 (6 bases). Per the germline V gene, CDR1 is SQVTM and CDR2 is ANQGSEA. This CDR3 has 15 residues. V was pared by 1 base and J by 2 bases, with 13 bases between. The CDR3, as DNA: TGCAGCGTTGAAGTTGGGGGCAGGGTCACAGATACGCAGTATTTT. Translating it yields CSVEVGGRVTDTQYF.

Ten or more counts support this clonotype. The V and J genes are TRBV7-9 and TRBJ1-2; D is ambiguous. The V and J ends lost 5 bases and 3 bases respectively, with 7 bases between them. There are 12 residues in the CDR3. Per germline, CDR1 SEHNR and CDR2 FQNEAQ (reference sequence). The CDR3 loop is CASSDNDYGYTF. DNA of the CDR3: TGTGCCAGCAGCGATAACGACTATGGCTACACCTTC.

The sample holds many counts of this clonotype. This sequence joins TRBV7-3 and TRBJ2-5; 11 bases are shared with TRBD1. CDR1 SGHTA and CDR2 FQGTGA come from the germline V gene. J was trimmed by 4 bases and V by 5 bases; bases with no gene match: 6. The CDR3 runs to 15 residues. CDR3 protein: CASSRDRGFSETQYF. The CDR3 region has the DNA TGTGCCAGCAGCCGGGACAGGGGGTTTTCAGAGACCCAGTACTTC.